This T cell receptor (beta chain) comes out of a study of OX40 agonist ivuxolimab in advanced cancers. Study in general: Ivuxolimab, an agonistic anti-OX40 (CD134) antibody, was given to patients.

After removal of 4 bases from V and 3 bases from J, the junction contained 5 bases not matched to a gene. The CDR3 is 14 amino acids. CDR1 and CDR2 from the germline V gene are LGHNA and YSLEER. Researchers took blood at baseline, on cycle 4 day 1, and on cycle 7 day 1. TCRdb's table, derived via immunoSEQ multiplex PCR, lists solely in-frame clones and lacks some. The table lists roughly 25,000 clones, 60% to 80% of them singletons. The V and J genes are TRBV4-3 and TRBJ2-7; 8 nucleotides match TRBD1. Sequencing was performed on CD4+ or CD8+ T cells sorted from blood, taken in a trial of the OX40 agonist ivuxolimab. The clonotype comes from an adult with an advanced solid tumor such as melanoma, head and neck, liver or kidney cancer. DNA of the CDR3: TGCGCCAGCAGCCGGACAGGGATAGGCTACGAGCAGTACTTC. The encoded protein is CASSRTGIGYEQYF.